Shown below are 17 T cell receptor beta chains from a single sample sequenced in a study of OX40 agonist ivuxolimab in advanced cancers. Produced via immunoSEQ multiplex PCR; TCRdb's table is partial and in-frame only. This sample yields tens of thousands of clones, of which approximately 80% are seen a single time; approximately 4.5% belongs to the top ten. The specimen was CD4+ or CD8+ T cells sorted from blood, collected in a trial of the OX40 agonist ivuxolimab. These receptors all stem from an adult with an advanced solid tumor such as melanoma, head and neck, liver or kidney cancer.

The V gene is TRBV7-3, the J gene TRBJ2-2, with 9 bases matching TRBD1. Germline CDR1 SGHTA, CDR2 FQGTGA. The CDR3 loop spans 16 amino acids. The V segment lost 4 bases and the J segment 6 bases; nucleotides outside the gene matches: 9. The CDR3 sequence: CASSYNPGQGSGELFF. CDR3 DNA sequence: TGTGCCAGCAGCTATAATCCGGGACAGGGCTCCGGGGAGCTGTTTTTT.

CDR3 residues: CASASYNQPQHF. As DNA, the CDR3 is TGTGCCAGCGCCTCGTACAATCAGCCCCAGCATTTT. The V and J genes are TRBV27 and TRBJ1-5, with D unclear. The germline CDR1 and CDR2 sequences are MNHEY and SMNVEV (reference sequence). The CDR3 runs to 12 residues. Deletions cut 8 bases from V and 3 bases from J, with 8 bases between.

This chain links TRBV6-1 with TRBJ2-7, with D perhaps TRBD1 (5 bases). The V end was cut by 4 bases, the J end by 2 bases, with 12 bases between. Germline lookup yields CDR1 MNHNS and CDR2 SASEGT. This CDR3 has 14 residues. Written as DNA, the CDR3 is TGTGCCAGCAGTGGTACCAGGGCCCCCTACGAGCAGTACTTC. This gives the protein CASSGTRAPYEQYF.

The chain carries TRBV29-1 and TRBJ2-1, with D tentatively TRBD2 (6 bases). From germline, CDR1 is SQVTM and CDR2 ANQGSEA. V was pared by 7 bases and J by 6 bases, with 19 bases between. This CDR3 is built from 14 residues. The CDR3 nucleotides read TGCAGCGCCTGCGCGGTCGGGAGTCGCAATGAGCAGTTCTTC. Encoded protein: CSACAVGSRNEQFF.

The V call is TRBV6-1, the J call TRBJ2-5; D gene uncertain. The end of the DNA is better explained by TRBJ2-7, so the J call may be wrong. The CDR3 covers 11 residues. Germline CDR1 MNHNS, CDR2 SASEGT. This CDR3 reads CASSEVVEQYF. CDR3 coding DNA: TGTGCCAGCAGTGAAGTGGTCGAGCAGTACTTC.

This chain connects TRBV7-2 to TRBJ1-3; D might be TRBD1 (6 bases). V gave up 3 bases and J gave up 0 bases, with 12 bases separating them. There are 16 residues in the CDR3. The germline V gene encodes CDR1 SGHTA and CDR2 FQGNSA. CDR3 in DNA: TGTGCCAGCAGCTTTGGGGGCGCTCACTCTGGAAACACCATATATTTT. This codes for CASSFGGAHSGNTIYF.

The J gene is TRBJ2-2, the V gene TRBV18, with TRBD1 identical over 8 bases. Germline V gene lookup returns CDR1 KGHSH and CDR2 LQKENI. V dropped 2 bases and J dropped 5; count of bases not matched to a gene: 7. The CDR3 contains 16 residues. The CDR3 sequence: CASSPGQGVLTGELFF. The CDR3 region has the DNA TGTGCCAGCTCACCAGGACAGGGCGTCCTTACCGGGGAGCTGTTTTTT.

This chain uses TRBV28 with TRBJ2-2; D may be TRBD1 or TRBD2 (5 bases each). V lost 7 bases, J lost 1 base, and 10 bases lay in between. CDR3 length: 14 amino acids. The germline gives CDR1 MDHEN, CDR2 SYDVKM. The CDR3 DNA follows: TGTGCCAGCATCCGGGACCTGAACACCGGGGAGCTGTTTTTT. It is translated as CASIRDLNTGELFF.

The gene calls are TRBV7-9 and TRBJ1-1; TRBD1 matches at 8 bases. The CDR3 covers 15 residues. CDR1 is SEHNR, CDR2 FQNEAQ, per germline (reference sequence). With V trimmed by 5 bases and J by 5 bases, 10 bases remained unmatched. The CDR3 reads CASSTTDRGGTEAFF. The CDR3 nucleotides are TGTGCCAGCAGCACCACCGACAGGGGAGGGACTGAAGCTTTCTTT. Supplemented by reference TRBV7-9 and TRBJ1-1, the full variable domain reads DTGVSQNPRHKITKRGQNVTFRCDPISEHNRLYWYRQTLGQGPEFLTYFQNEAQLEKSRLLSDRFSAERPKGSFSTLEIQRTEQGDSAMYLCASSTTDRGGTEAFFGQGTRLTVV.

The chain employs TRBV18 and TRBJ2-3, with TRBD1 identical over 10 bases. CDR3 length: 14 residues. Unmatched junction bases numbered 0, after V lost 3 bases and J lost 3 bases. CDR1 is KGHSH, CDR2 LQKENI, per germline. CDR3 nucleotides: TGTGCCAGCTCACCGGGACAGGGGACAGATACGCAGTATTTT. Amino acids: CASSPGQGTDTQYF. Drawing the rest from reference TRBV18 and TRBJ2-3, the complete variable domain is NAGVMQNPRHLVRRRGQEARLRCSPMKGHSHVYWYRQLPEEGLKFMVYLQKENIIDESGMPKERFSAEFPKEGPSILRIQQVVRGDSAAYFCASSPGQGTDTQYFGPGTRLTVL.

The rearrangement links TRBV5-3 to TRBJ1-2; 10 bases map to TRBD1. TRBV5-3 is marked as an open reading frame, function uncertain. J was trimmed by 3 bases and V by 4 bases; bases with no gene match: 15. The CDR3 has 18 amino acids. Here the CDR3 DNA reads TGTGCCAGAAGCCCGACCGGAGACAGGGGGCTTCGGGACTATGGCTACACCTTC. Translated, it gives CARSPTGDRGLRDYGYTF.

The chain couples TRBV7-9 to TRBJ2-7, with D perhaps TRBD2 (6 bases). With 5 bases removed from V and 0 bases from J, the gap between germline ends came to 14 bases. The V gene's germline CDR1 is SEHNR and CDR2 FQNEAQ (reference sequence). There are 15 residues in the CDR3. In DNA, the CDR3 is TGTGCCAGCAGCCCCCCGGGAGCCAGCTCCTACGAGCAGTACTTC. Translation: CASSPPGASSYEQYF. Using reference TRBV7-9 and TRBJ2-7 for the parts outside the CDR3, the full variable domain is DTGVSQNPRHKITKRGQNVTFRCDPISEHNRLYWYRQTLGQGPEFLTYFQNEAQLEKSRLLSDRFSAERPKGSFSTLEIQRTEQGDSAMYLCASSPPGASSYEQYFGPGTRLTVT.

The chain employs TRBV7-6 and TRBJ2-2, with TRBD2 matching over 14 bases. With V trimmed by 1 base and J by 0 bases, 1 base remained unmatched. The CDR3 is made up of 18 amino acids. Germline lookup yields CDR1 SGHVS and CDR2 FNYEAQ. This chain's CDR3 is CASSLGTSGGPNTGELFF. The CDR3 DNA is TGTGCCAGCAGCTTAGGGACTAGCGGGGGGCCGAACACCGGGGAGCTGTTTTTT.

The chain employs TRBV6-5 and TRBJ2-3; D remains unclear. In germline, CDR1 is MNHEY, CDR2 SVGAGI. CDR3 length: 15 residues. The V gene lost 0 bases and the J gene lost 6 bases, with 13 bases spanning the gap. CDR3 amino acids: CASSYSTLMADTQYF. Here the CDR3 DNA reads TGTGCCAGCAGTTACTCTACTCTGATGGCCGATACGCAGTATTTT.

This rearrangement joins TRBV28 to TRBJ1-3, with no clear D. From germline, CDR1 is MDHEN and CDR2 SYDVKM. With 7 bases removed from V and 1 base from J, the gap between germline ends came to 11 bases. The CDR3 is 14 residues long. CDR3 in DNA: TGTGCCAGCAAGAAAGGAGATTCTGGAAACACCATATATTTT. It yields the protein CASKKGDSGNTIYF.

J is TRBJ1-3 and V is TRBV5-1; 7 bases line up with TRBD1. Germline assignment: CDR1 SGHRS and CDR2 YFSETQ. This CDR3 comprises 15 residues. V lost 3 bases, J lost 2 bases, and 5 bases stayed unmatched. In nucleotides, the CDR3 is TGCGCCAGCAGCTCCTCAGGGGGTACTGGAAACACCATATATTTT. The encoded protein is CASSSSGGTGNTIYF.

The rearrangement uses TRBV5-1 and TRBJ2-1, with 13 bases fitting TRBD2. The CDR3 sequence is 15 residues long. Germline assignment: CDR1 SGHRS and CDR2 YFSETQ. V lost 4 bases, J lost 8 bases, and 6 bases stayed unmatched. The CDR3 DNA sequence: TGCGCCAGCAGCATCGGACTAGCGGGAGTCTATGAGCAGTTCTTC. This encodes CASSIGLAGVYEQFF.